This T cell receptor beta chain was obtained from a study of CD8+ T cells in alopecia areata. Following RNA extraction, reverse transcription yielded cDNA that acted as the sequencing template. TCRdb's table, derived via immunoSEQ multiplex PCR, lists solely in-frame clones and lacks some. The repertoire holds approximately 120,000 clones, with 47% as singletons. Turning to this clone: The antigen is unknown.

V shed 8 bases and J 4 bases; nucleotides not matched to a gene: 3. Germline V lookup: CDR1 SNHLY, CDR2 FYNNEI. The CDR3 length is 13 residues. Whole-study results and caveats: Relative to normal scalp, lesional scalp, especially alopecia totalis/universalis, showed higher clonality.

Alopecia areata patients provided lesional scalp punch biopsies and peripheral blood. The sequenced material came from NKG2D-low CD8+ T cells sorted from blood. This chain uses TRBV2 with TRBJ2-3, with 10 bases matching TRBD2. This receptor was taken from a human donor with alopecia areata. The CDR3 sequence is CASASGRADTQYF. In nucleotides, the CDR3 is TGTGCCAGCGCCAGCGGGAGGGCAGATACGCAGTATTTT.